The clone carrying this T cell receptor beta chain was seen a single time. CDR3 length: 17 amino acids. V lost 5 bases, J lost 1 base, and 9 bases stayed unmatched. Per germline, CDR1 LNHNV and CDR2 YYDKDF (reference sequence). As processed by the authors: Cell counts per sample came from amplifying reference gene primers. Some clones are missing from TCRdb's copy, which holds only in-frame ones; the method was immunoSEQ multiplex PCR. The D gene and trimming were derived from the DNA, and the V and J assignments and clone size from that table. Of roughly 200,000 clones in the sample, more than 70% were seen once. These data belong to a study of blood T cell repertoires in COVID-19. Study in general: From T cells, B-cell-depleted T cells, or PBMCs came the material, which was cDNA or gDNA.

The origin of this receptor is a person aged 70 to 85 with COVID-19, enrolled during active disease. Material: peripheral blood. The chain has TRBV15 and TRBJ2-2, with TRBD2 identical over 8 bases. CDR3 nucleotide sequence: TGTGCCACCAGCGGCGGTGGCCTAGCGGGGAACACCGGGGAGCTGTTTTTT. Translating gives CATSGGGLAGNTGELFF.